This T cell receptor (beta chain) was captured by sequencing in a study of cytomegalovirus exposure and HLA in healthy donors. PCR used 60 Vbeta primers and 13 Jbeta primers. Sequencing was performed with immunoSEQ multiplex PCR; in TCRdb, only in-frame clones are kept and a portion is missing. The table lists some 160,000 clones, 80% of them singletons. Study-level findings and limits: In vitro, a few CMV-associated chains proved specific for CMV antigens. Reports described diagnosis of cytomegalovirus status by the classifier as highly specific and sensitive. A later analysis by the authors found several of the most significant clusters apparently linked to common viral pathogens.

Comment on this clone: Its antigen is as yet unknown.

V dropped 4 bases and J dropped 4; count of bases not matched to a gene: 4. CDR3 length: 16 residues. The germline gives CDR1 SGHTA, CDR2 FQGNSA. The J gene is TRBJ2-3, the V gene TRBV7-2; TRBD2 matches 14 bases. This sequence was found in a male donor in good health and CMV-seropositive. Sequenced sample: PBMCs. The CDR3 is CASSWGLAGEADTQYF. In DNA form, the CDR3 reads TGTGCCAGCAGCTGGGGACTAGCGGGAGAGGCAGATACGCAGTATTTT.